This T cell receptor (beta chain) was sequenced in a study of human T cells and chemical hapten exposure. Blood, whole and unfractionated, served as the source for total RNA extraction. CDR3 length equals 13 residues. The ends lost 11 bases at V and 1 base at J; junction bases unmatched: 3. Germline V CDR1 and CDR2: SEHNR, FQNEAQ (reference sequence). Ten or more counts support this clonotype. As the library was built, unique molecular identifiers were attached to individual cDNA molecules. TCRdb processed the 5' RACE reads anew with MiXCR; each CDR3 protein has one entry. Of some 150,000 distinct CDR3 sequences in the sample, around 4.1% were seen once.

The sequence was obtained from a female donor in good health. The chain links TRBV7-9 to TRBJ2-2; 8 bases align to TRBD2. The CDR3 sequence: CAPGGLNTGELFF. CDR3 bases: TGTGCCCCGGGAGGGCTGAACACCGGGGAGCTGTTTTTT.